These 30 T cell receptor beta chains originate from one sample sequenced in a study of response to subunit inactivated influenza vaccine. TCRdb re-derived calls from the RT-PCR reads in MiXCR, one entry per CDR3 protein. The repertoire holds around 570,000 distinct CDR3 sequences, with less than 8% as singletons. Sequenced material: PBMCs from blood, taken less than 25 months after vaccination. These receptors came from a man aged 45 to 75 who received an inactivated influenza vaccine.

This rearrangement joins TRBV7-9 to TRBJ2-7, with 9 bases that match TRBD2. The germline V gene has CDR1 SEHNR and CDR2 FQNEAQ (reference sequence). J gave up 2 bases and V 5 bases, and 7 bases lay outside the gene matches. The CDR3 is made up of 15 amino acids. The CDR3 coding sequence is TGTGCCAGCAGCCCGTTTATAGCGGGGGCCTACGAGCAGTACTTC. Residues: CASSPFIAGAYEQYF.

Comment on this clonotype: This clone may be a read error of a much larger clone one base away. The chain is built from TRBV3-1 and TRBJ2-7; TRBD2 matches 7 bases. With V trimmed by 5 bases and J by 3 bases, 19 bases remained unmatched. This CDR3 has 18 amino acids. Germline V CDR1 and CDR2: LGHDT, YNNKEL (reference sequence). CDR3 in DNA: TGTGCCAGCAGCGGACGGACAAAAGTGGGACTATTCCTCTACGAGCAGTACTTC. Its translation is CASSGRTKVGLFLYEQYF.

This clonotype was found many times. The V call is TRBV13, the J call TRBJ1-2, with 10 bases identical to TRBD1. This CDR3 has 16 residues. Trimming took 5 bases from V and 3 from J; bases not matched to a gene: 9. The germline gives CDR1 PRHDT, CDR2 FYEKMQ (reference sequence). CDR3 residues: CASSLKTGTGDYGYTF. The CDR3 DNA sequence: TGTGCCAGCAGCCTAAAGACCGGGACAGGGGACTATGGCTACACCTTC. The full variable domain, its missing parts supplied by reference TRBV13 and TRBJ1-2, is AAGVIQSPRHLIKEKRETATLKCYPIPRHDTVYWYQQGPGQDPQFLISFYEKMQSDKGSIPDRFSAQQFSDYHSELNMSSLELGDSALYFCASSLKTGTGDYGYTFGSGTRLTVV.

This clonotype was observed at least ten times. The genes are TRBV6-1 and TRBJ2-2; possible D gene TRBD1, 6 bases. CDR3 length equals 13 residues. The germline CDR1 and CDR2 sequences are MNHNS and SASEGT. V was trimmed by 1 base and J by 6 bases, leaving 6 bases between them. The CDR3 DNA is TGTGCCAGCAGTGAAGACAGGGCCGGGGAGCTGTTTTTT. Protein: CASSEDRAGELFF.

This clonotype has just a few counts. The chain uses TRBV12-3 or TRBV12-4 and TRBJ2-3; 12 bases line up with TRBD2. The length of the CDR3 is 15 residues. Trimming cost V 5 bases and J 6 bases; bases outside gene matches: 6. CDR3 coding DNA: TGTGCCAGCAGTCTCCGACTAGCGGGGGCGGATACGCAGTATTTT. Encoded protein: CASSLRLAGADTQYF.

The chain joins TRBV5-1 to TRBJ2-1; 9 bases line up with TRBD1. This CDR3 spans 18 amino acids. Germline-derived CDR1 and CDR2 are SGHRS and YFSETQ. J was trimmed by 8 bases and V by 2 bases; bases with no gene match: 17. CDR3 nucleotides: TGCGCCAGCAGCTTAGGTTACGTCGGGACAGGGATCAACTATGAGCAGTTCTTC. Translating gives CASSLGYVGTGINYEQFF.

This rearrangement joins TRBV7-2 to TRBJ2-2, with D unresolved. This CDR3 contains 13 residues. V lost 4 bases to trimming and J lost 6 bases, with 9 bases between them. Germline V gene data show CDR1 as SGHTA and CDR2 as FQGNSA. CDR3 nucleotide sequence: TGTGCCAGCAGCTACAATACGGCCGGGGAGCTGTTTTTT. This translates into CASSYNTAGELFF.

The V call is TRBV29-1, the J call TRBJ1-1; D not certain. The CDR3 contains 15 residues. Germline V lookup: CDR1 SQVTM, CDR2 ANQGSEA. The V end lost 2 bases, the J end lost 0 bases, and 13 bases lay between the germline ends. The CDR3 reads CSVERSASVNTEAFF. The DNA for the CDR3 is TGCAGCGTTGAAAGGTCAGCGTCAGTGAACACTGAAGCTTTCTTT.

There are many counts of this clonotype. The J gene is TRBJ2-1, the V gene TRBV20-1, with D perhaps TRBD2 (6 bases). V was pared by 3 bases and J by 2 bases, with 17 bases between. Looked up from germline, CDR1 is DFQATT and CDR2 is SNEGSKA (reference sequence). This CDR3 has 16 residues. In DNA form, the CDR3 reads TGCAGTGCTAGGGAGAACGGGAGAGGGACCTACAATGAGCAGTTCTTC. This codes for CSARENGRGTYNEQFF.

The chain links TRBV4-2 to TRBJ2-4; no definite D call. This CDR3 spans 19 amino acids. Looked up from germline, CDR1 is LGHNA and CDR2 is YNFKEQ. Trimming removed 3 bases from V and 0 bases from J, with 21 bases in between. The CDR3 loop is CASSHSLPPGGLAKNIQYF. Written as DNA, the CDR3 is TGTGCCAGCAGCCACTCCCTCCCCCCGGGTGGGCTAGCCAAAAACATTCAGTACTTC.

The V and J genes are TRBV5-1 and TRBJ2-5; D uncertain. Germline CDR1 and CDR2: SGHRS and YFSETQ. Between the trimmed V and J ends, which lost 4 bases and 2 bases, there was a span of 15 bases. The CDR3 runs to 15 residues. The CDR3 spells CASSPTLGLQETQYF. The CDR3 coding sequence is TGCGCCAGCAGCCCGACGCTGGGCTTACAAGAGACCCAGTACTTC.

The V call is TRBV7-9, the J call TRBJ2-7, with 10 positions matching TRBD1. This CDR3 contains 14 residues. Germline CDR1 is SEHNR and CDR2 is FQNEAQ (reference sequence). Trimming at V came to 2 bases and at J to 6 bases, leaving 4 bases not matched to a gene. As DNA, the CDR3 is TGTGCCAGCAGCTTAATGACAGGGGGCTTCGAGCAGTACTTC. This encodes CASSLMTGGFEQYF.

The genes are TRBV7-2 and TRBJ2-7; D possibly corresponds to TRBD2 (6 bases). The CDR3 runs 15 residues. Per the germline V gene, CDR1 is SGHTA and CDR2 is FQGNSA. Trimming pared 2 bases from V and 2 bases from J, leaving 13 bases between. The CDR3 DNA reads TGTGCCAGCAGCTTAACGGGGACTTCGGCCTACGAGCAGTACTTC. It translates to CASSLTGTSAYEQYF.

V usage is TRBV7-8 and J usage is TRBJ1-2; 7 nucleotides match TRBD1. The germline gives CDR1 SGHVS, CDR2 FQNEAQ. The CDR3 has 14 amino acids. V lost 5 bases to trimming and J lost 4 bases; unmatched junction nucleotides: 7. In DNA, the CDR3 is TGTGCCAGCAGCGTAAGGGGGCTCGGCTATGGCTACACCTTC. Its translation: CASSVRGLGYGYTF.

This clonotype was counted between two and nine times. The CDR3 loop is CASSGRDRALYSNQPQHF. CDR3 nucleotide sequence: TGTGCCAGCAGCGGCCGGGACAGGGCCCTTTATAGCAATCAGCCCCAGCATTTT. The V call is TRBV14, the J call TRBJ1-5, with 9 bases matching TRBD1. This CDR3 has 18 amino acids. V trimming: 5 bases; J trimming: 0 bases; junction bases outside the gene matches: 11. Germline V gene sequence: CDR1 SGHDN, CDR2 FVKESK.

This clonotype was counted between two and nine times. The chain has TRBV20-1 and TRBJ1-2; 7 bases are a match to TRBD1. J lost 4 bases, V lost 6 bases, and 8 bases had no gene match. Germline values: CDR1 DFQATT, CDR2 SNEGSKA (reference sequence). The CDR3 covers 13 residues. CDR3 in amino acids: CSANPRQGYGYTF. For the CDR3, the DNA is TGCAGTGCCAACCCTCGACAGGGCTATGGCTACACCTTC.

There are a few counts of this clonotype. The chain carries TRBV20-1 and TRBJ2-3, with 9 bases aligning to TRBD2. CDR1 is DFQATT, CDR2 SNEGSKA, per germline (reference sequence). V was pared by 5 bases and J by 6 bases, with 12 bases of the junction left unmatched. There are 15 residues in the CDR3. CDR3 nucleotides: TGCAGTGCTTATCTGATTAGCGGGAGTGTTGATACGCAGTATTTT. Residues: CSAYLISGSVDTQYF.

On this clonotype itself: This may come from a read error, since a much larger clone is one base off. The rearrangement links TRBV6-1 to TRBJ1-4; perhaps TRBD1 as D (5 bases). This CDR3 spans 14 amino acids. Germline-derived CDR1 and CDR2 are MNHNS and SASEGT. Deletions cut 6 bases from V and 8 bases from J, with 16 bases between. CDR3 in DNA: TGTGCCAGCAGCGCGGGAGGGGTCGAAGAAAAACTGTTTTTT. This encodes CASSAGGVEEKLFF.

This clonotype showed up just a few times. This chain links TRBV20-1 with TRBJ2-5, with D perhaps TRBD1 or TRBD2 (5 bases each). Trimming cost V 1 base and J 5 bases, with 14 bases left between them. The germline CDR1 and CDR2 sequences are DFQATT and SNEGSKA (reference sequence). The CDR3 covers 14 residues. CDR3 sequence reads: CSARVGTAMETQYF. The CDR3 DNA sequence: TGCAGTGCTAGAGTTGGGACCGCTATGGAGACCCAGTACTTC.

V gene TRBV28 combines with J gene TRBJ1-2; D may be TRBD1 (5 bases). Trimming took 4 bases from V and 4 from J, leaving 19 bases between them. CDR1 and CDR2 (germline): MDHEN, SYDVKM. The CDR3 is 16 residues long. The chain's CDR3 is CASSSPGRGLGYGYTF. CDR3 nucleotide sequence: TGTGCCAGCAGTTCGCCGGGACGGGGCTTAGGCTATGGCTACACCTTC.

In the case of this clonotype: A read error may explain this, as a much larger clone is one base away. CDR3 sequence: CASKGAKNTQYF. CDR3 in DNA: TGTGCCAGCAAGGGGGCCAAAAACACTCAGTACTTC. The chain has TRBV6-5 and TRBJ2-4, with 7 bases that match TRBD1. There are 12 residues in the CDR3. Germline values: CDR1 MNHEY, CDR2 SVGAGI.

The rearrangement joins TRBV11-2 to TRBJ2-1; a possible D gene is TRBD1 (6 bases). The CDR3 spans 14 residues. From germline, CDR1 is SGHAT and CDR2 FQNNGV. Between the trimmed V and J ends, which lost 1 base and 8 bases, there was a span of 12 bases. CDR3 protein: CASSLGGPRDEQFF. CDR3 bases: TGTGCCAGCAGCTTAGGGGGGCCTCGCGATGAGCAGTTCTTC.

V is TRBV29-1 and J is TRBJ1-1, with 7 bases aligning to TRBD1. The CDR3 loop spans 14 amino acids. With V trimmed by 4 bases and J by 8 bases, 13 bases remained unmatched. Per the germline V gene, CDR1 is SQVTM and CDR2 is ANQGSEA. The CDR3 here is CSVGKRGQGKEAFF. The CDR3 DNA follows: TGCAGCGTTGGTAAAAGGGGGCAGGGTAAGGAAGCTTTCTTT.

This clonotype was observed a few times. The CDR3 protein is CASSQDSQTSDTQYF. CDR3 in DNA: TGCGCCAGCAGCCAAGATTCCCAGACCTCAGATACGCAGTATTTT. The V and J genes are TRBV4-3 and TRBJ2-3; D remains ambiguous. V lost 0 bases to trimming and J lost 4 bases, with 11 bases between them. The CDR3 runs 15 residues. Germline V lookup: CDR1 LGHNA, CDR2 YSLEER.

This clonotype has more than one count but fewer than ten. The rearrangement links TRBV20-1 to TRBJ1-4; the D gene is possibly TRBD1 (5 bases). V was clipped by 6 bases and J by 15 bases, with 23 bases between them. Germline assignment: CDR1 DFQATT and CDR2 SNEGSKA (reference sequence). The CDR3 has 13 amino acids. The CDR3 loop is CSAPQGANEGVFF. The DNA for the CDR3 is TGCAGTGCCCCCCAGGGCGCGAATGAAGGGGTGTTTTTT.

This clonotype has just a few counts. This chain links TRBV9 with TRBJ2-3; 12 bases match TRBD1. The ends lost 2 bases at V and 1 base at J; junction bases unmatched: 8. CDR1 and CDR2 (germline): SGDLS, YYNGEE. CDR3 size: 18 residues. CDR3 sequence (DNA): TGTGCCAGCAGCGTCCAAACCGGGACAGGGGGCGGCACAGATACGCAGTATTTT. It codes for CASSVQTGTGGGTDTQYF. Full variable domain (rest looked up from reference TRBV9 and TRBJ2-3): DSGVTQTPKHLITATGQRVTLRCSPRSGDLSVYWYQQSLDQGLQFLIQYYNGEERAKGNILERFSAQQFPDLHSELNLSSLELGDSALYFCASSVQTGTGGGTDTQYFGPGTRLTVL.

This clonotype was seen ten or more times. The rearrangement links TRBV5-1 to TRBJ2-2; D is ambiguous. Germline CDR1 SGHRS, CDR2 YFSETQ. The CDR3 runs to 15 residues. V lost 0 bases to trimming and J lost 7 bases, with 13 bases between them. In nucleotides, the CDR3 is TGCGCCAGCAGCTTGGAACCGGGCACGGGCGGGGAGCTGTTTTTT. Translation: CASSLEPGTGGELFF.

This chain connects TRBV5-1 to TRBJ2-7, with D perhaps matching TRBD1 or TRBD2 (5 bases each). Trimming stripped 4 bases from V and 2 bases from J, with 13 bases between. Germline loops: CDR1 SGHRS, CDR2 YFSETQ. The length of the CDR3 is 14 residues. CDR3 protein: CASSETGTAYEQYF. The DNA of the CDR3 is TGCGCCAGCAGCGAGACCGGGACGGCCTACGAGCAGTACTTC.

The chain employs TRBV4-2 and TRBJ2-7; 10 nucleotides agree with TRBD1. V lost 3 bases and J lost 4; bases outside the gene matches: 15. CDR3 length equals 18 residues. CDR1 LGHNA and CDR2 YNFKEQ come from the germline V gene. The CDR3 bases are TGTGCCAGCAGCCACCCCTCGCTGAGCGGGGACAGGGGATACGAGCAGTACTTC. Residues: CASSHPSLSGDRGYEQYF.

This clonotype was found many times. The CDR3 region is CASSETVAYQETQYF. In DNA, the CDR3 is TGTGCCAGCAGTGAGACGGTAGCGTACCAAGAGACCCAGTACTTC. V usage is TRBV2 and J usage is TRBJ2-5; perhaps TRBD2 as D (5 bases). Germline V CDR1 and CDR2: SNHLY, FYNNEI. The V gene lost 3 bases and the J gene lost 0 bases, with 11 bases spanning the gap. CDR3 length: 15 amino acids.